This T cell receptor (beta chain) stems from a study of T cell repertoires in cytomegalovirus infection. The germline gives CDR1 MNHNY, CDR2 SVGAGI (reference sequence). Germline trimming cut 8 bases from V and 6 bases from J; bases unmatched to any gene: 6. The CDR3 sequence is 13 residues long. Using its own MiXCR run on the reads, TCRdb lists one record per CDR3 protein. The profile shows around 350,000 distinct CDR3 sequences, about a sixth of them singletons. The sequence was obtained from a human donor in good health (CMV status not recorded). Some clones in this sample may be carry-over from other donors' samples. What was sequenced was PBMCs. J is TRBJ1-2 and V is TRBV6-6; 10 nucleotides align to TRBD1. This CDR3 reads CASSGQGVNGYTF. The CDR3 DNA reads as TGTGCCAGCTCCGGACAGGGGGTTAATGGCTACACCTTC.